The sequence of this TCR beta chain was determined in a study of tumor and adjacent non-tumor tissue in lung cancer. Broader study findings: Tumor repertoires had a smaller top 100 clone share than normal lung. TCR diversity was significantly greater in tumor than normal lung tissue.

A modified ARM-PCR protocol with three rounds of nested PCR amplified TCRbeta. MiXCR, applied by TCRdb to the multiplex PCR reads, yields one record per CDR3 protein. Of fewer than 100,000 distinct CDR3 sequences listed, about two thirds are singletons. No cell sorting was done before RNA was extracted from the tissue. Regarding this clonotype: The target antigen is unknown.

This CDR3 spans 16 amino acids. Trimming at V came to 6 bases and at J to 6 bases, leaving 11 bases not matched to a gene. CDR1 is SGHAT, CDR2 FQNNGV, per germline. The sequenced sample was lung tumor tissue. The chain employs TRBV11-2 and TRBJ2-1; TRBD2 matches at 10 bases. The source is a woman aged 40 to 50 with non-small cell lung cancer. The CDR3 loop is CASRLRPLAGRNEQFF. For the CDR3, the DNA is TGTGCCAGCAGGTTAAGACCACTAGCGGGGCGCAATGAGCAGTTCTTC. Full variable domain (remainder filled in from reference TRBV11-2 and TRBJ2-1): EAGVAQSPRYKIIEKRQSVAFWCNPISGHATLYWYQQILGQGPKLLIQFQNNGVVDDSQLPKDRFSAERLKGVDSTLKIQPAKLEDSAVYLCASRLRPLAGRNEQFFGPGTRLTVL.